The rows below give T cell receptor beta chains drawn from one sample of a study of blood T cell repertoires in COVID-19. The assay was immunoSEQ multiplex PCR, and TCRdb's table has in-frame clones only and misses some. Here the sample spans around 370,000 clones, 88% being singletons. The sequenced sample was PBMCs or T cells enriched from blood (not recorded which). Source of these receptors: a woman aged 18 to 35 who had recovered from COVID-19. Both conserved end residues are part of each CDR3. D genes are given only for firm matches. Clone size appears in some rows only: once, few, many, or a class for an expanded clone.

CDR3,DNA,size,V,D,J
CASSQAGGNMNTEAFF,TGTGCCAGCAGCCAAGCCGGCGGGAACATGAACACTGAAGCTTTCTTT,NA,TRBV14,NA,TRBJ1-1
CASRPTGSTEAFF,TGTGCCAGCAGGCCTACAGGGAGCACTGAAGCTTTCTTT,NA,TRBV7-3,NA,TRBJ1-1
CASSPRTGLNTEAFF,TGTGCCAGCAGCCCTCGGACAGGTTTAAACACTGAAGCTTTCTTT,NA,TRBV9,TRBD1,TRBJ1-1
CASSPRTGAVREKLFF,TGTGCCAGCAGCCCGAGGACAGGGGCCGTTAGGGAAAAACTGTTTTTT,once,TRBV3-1/TRBV3-2,TRBD1,TRBJ1-4
CASSLGQGELEQYF,TGCGCCAGCAGCCTGGGACAGGGGGAACTGGAGCAGTACTTC,NA,TRBV4-1,TRBD1,TRBJ2-7
CASSTRLVSTDTQYF,TGTGCCAGTAGTACCCGCCTAGTGAGCACAGATACGCAGTATTTT,NA,TRBV19,NA,TRBJ2-3
CASSKNDIGNEKLFF,TGTGCCAGCAGCAAGAACGACATTGGTAATGAAAAACTGTTTTTT,NA,TRBV9,NA,TRBJ1-4
CAIGGTGPYEQYF,TGTGCCATCGGAGGGACAGGGCCCTACGAGCAGTACTTC,NA,TRBV10-3,TRBD1,TRBJ2-7
CASSLTGRRDTEAFF,TGCGCCAGCAGCCTTACGGGACGGAGGGACACTGAAGCTTTCTTT,NA,TRBV5-1,NA,TRBJ1-1
CASSGLWGGAMNTEAFF,TGTGCCAGCAGTGGGTTATGGGGTGGGGCCATGAACACTGAAGCTTTCTTT,NA,TRBV6-1,NA,TRBJ1-1
CASSFDEGDGNTIYF,TGTGCCAGTAGTTTTGACGAGGGAGATGGAAACACCATATATTTT,NA,TRBV19,NA,TRBJ1-3
CASSELRGASETQYF,TGCGCCAGCAGTGAATTGCGGGGGGCCTCGGAGACCCAGTACTTC,few,TRBV10-2,TRBD2,TRBJ2-5
CASSIAGGVQETQYF,TGTGCCAGTAGCATAGCGGGGGGGGTGCAAGAGACCCAGTACTTC,NA,TRBV19,TRBD2,TRBJ2-5
CASGDSLNYGYTF,TGCGCCAGCGGCGACAGCCTTAACTATGGCTACACCTTC,once,TRBV5-1,NA,TRBJ1-2
CASSEKDRAGGYTF,TGTGCCAGCAGTGAAAAGGACAGGGCGGGCGGCTACACCTTC,NA,TRBV6-1,TRBD1,TRBJ1-2
CATSKPGQGYNEQFF,TGTGCCACCAGTAAACCGGGACAGGGCTACAATGAGCAGTTCTTC,NA,TRBV15,TRBD1,TRBJ2-1
CASSYPSAHGEKLFF,TGTGCCAGCAGTTACCCCTCCGCCCACGGTGAAAAACTGTTTTTT,NA,TRBV6-2/TRBV6-3,NA,TRBJ1-4
CASSWDRGVQETQYF,TGTGCCAGCAGCTGGGACAGGGGTGTCCAAGAGACCCAGTACTTC,NA,TRBV2,TRBD1,TRBJ2-5
CASSLGVGSSAIGYTF,TGCGCCAGCAGCTTGGGGGTCGGCAGTAGCGCTATCGGCTACACCTTC,NA,TRBV5-1,NA,TRBJ1-2
CASAGGPPEAFF,TGTGCCAGCGCGGGGGGGCCACCTGAAGCTTTCTTT,NA,TRBV28,NA,TRBJ1-1
CASSRLMDRGNEKGYTF,TGTGCCAGCAGCCGTTTAATGGACAGGGGAAACGAGAAGGGCTACACCTTC,NA,TRBV7-9,TRBD1,TRBJ1-2
CASRTEKQDNSPLHF,TGTGCCAGCAGAACCGAGAAGCAGGATAATTCACCCCTCCACTTT,NA,TRBV6-5,NA,TRBJ1-6